This T cell receptor beta chain was sequenced during a study of sequential checkpoint blockade in melanoma. Measured with immunoSEQ multiplex PCR; TCRdb has only the in-frame clones, and not every one. The sample includes some 10,000 clones, around 23% of them seen just once. Treatment reported: randomized to nivolumab then ipilimumab (arm A) or the reverse (arm B). This clone was counted between two and nine times. The CDR3 contains 17 residues. V was clipped by 1 base and J by 5 bases; unmatched bases: 12. Germline CDR1 and CDR2: MGHRA and YSYEKL. This clonotype was obtained from a human donor with melanoma. The source material was tumor tissue (inferred from file names), sampled from a patient given nivolumab and ipilimumab in sequence. This chain uses TRBV4-1 with TRBJ2-7; 9 positions agree with TRBD1. The CDR3: CASSQATTGTGSHEQYF. CDR3 coding DNA: TGCGCCAGCAGCCAAGCGACGACCGGGACAGGGAGCCACGAGCAGTACTTC.